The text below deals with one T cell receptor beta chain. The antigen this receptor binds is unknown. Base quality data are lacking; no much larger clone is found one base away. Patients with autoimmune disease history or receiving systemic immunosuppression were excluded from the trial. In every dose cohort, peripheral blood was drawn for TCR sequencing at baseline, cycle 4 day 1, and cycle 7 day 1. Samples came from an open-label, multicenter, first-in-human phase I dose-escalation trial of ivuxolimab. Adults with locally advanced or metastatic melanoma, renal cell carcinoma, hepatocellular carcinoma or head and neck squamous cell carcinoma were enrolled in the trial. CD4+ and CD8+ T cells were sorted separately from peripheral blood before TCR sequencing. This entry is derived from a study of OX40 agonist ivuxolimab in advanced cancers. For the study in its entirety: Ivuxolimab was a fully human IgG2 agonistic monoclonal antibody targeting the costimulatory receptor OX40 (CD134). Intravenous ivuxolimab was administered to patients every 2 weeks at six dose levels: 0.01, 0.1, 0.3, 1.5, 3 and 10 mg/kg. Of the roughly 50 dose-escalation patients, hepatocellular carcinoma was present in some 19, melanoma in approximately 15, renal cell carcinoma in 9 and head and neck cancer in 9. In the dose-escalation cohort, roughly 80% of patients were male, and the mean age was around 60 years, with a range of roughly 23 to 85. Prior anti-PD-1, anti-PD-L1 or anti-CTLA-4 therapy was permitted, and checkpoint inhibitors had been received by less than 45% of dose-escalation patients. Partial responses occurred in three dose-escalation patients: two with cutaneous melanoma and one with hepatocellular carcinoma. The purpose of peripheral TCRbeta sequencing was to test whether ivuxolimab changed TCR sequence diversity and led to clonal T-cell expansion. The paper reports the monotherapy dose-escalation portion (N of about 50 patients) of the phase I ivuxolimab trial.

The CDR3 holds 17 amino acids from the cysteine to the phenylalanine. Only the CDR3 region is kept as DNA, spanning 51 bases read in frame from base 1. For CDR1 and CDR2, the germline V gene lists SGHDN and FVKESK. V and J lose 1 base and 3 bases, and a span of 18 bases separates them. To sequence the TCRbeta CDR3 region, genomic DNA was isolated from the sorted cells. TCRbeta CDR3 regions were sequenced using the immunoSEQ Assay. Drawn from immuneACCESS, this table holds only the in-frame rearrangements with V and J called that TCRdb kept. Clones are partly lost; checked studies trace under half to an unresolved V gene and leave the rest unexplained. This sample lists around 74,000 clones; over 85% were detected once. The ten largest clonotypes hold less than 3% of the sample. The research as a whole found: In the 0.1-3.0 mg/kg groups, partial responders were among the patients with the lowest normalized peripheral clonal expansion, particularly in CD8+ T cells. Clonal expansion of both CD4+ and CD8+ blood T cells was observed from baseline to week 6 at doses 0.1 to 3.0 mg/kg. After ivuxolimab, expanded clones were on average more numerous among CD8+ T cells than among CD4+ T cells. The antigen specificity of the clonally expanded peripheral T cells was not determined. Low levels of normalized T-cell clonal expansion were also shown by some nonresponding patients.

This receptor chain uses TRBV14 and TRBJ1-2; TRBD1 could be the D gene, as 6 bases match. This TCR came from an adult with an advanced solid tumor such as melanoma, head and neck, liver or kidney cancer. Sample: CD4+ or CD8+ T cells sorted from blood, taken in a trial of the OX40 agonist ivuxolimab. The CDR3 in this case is CASSQVWGQSVDYGYTF. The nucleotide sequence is TGTGCCAGCAGCCAAGTTTGGGGGCAGTCGGTGGACTATGGCTACACCTTC.